Below, one TCR beta chain is given with its context. This sample was included in a study of T cell changes during pregnancy in multiple sclerosis. Only in-frame clones appear in the TCRdb table, and some are missing; sequencing was by immunoSEQ multiplex PCR. The sample gives roughly 47,000 clones, around 89% of which show up once; approximately 1% is in the top ten. The CDR3 consists of 17 residues. Germline CDR1 LNHDA, CDR2 SQIVND (reference sequence). The V end lost 2 bases, the J end lost 2 bases, and 16 bases lay between the germline ends. The source of this sequence is a female donor with multiple sclerosis, enrolled in a pregnancy study. The material sequenced was CD4+ T cells from peripheral blood mononuclear cells, taken after pregnancy. The rearrangement links TRBV19 to TRBJ2-1; possible D gene TRBD2, 6 bases. The CDR3 region is CASSITSSIGAYNEQFF. In nucleotides, the CDR3 is TGTGCCAGTAGTATAACTAGCTCCATTGGCGCCTACAATGAGCAGTTCTTC.